This T cell receptor beta chain was recorded in a study of blood T cell repertoires in COVID-19. Study in general: The origin of the acute and convalescent COVID-19 samples was the United States, Italy and Spain.

The germline V gene has CDR1 GTSNPN and CDR2 SVGIG (reference sequence). CDR3 length: 12 residues. V was shortened by 4 bases and J by 3 bases, with 6 bases between the two germline ends. As handled by the study authors: Reference gene primer amplification gave estimated nucleated cell counts. Only in-frame clones appear in the TCRdb table, and some are missing; sequencing was by immunoSEQ multiplex PCR. V and J calls and clone size follow that table, whereas D and trimming were derived from the DNA. The profile covers around 100,000 clones, with 85% to 90% appearing a single time and roughly 4.7% taken by the ten largest.

V gene TRBV30 combines with J gene TRBJ2-2; D not resolved. Sequencing was performed on peripheral blood. This receptor was obtained from a human donor in a cohort sampled during active COVID-19. The CDR3 bases are TGTGCCTGGATCGGAGACACCGGGGAGCTGTTTTTT. As protein: CAWIGDTGELFF. Full variable domain (outside the CDR3, taken from reference TRBV30 and TRBJ2-2): SQTIHQWPATLVQPVGSPLSLECTVEGTSNPNLYWYRQAAGRGLQLLFYSVGIGQISSEVPQNLSASRPQDRQFILSSKKLLLSDSGFYLCAWIGDTGELFFGEGSRLTVL.